These T cell receptor beta chains were read from a single sample in a study of T cells after yellow fever vaccination. One entry per CDR3 protein results from TCRdb running MiXCR on the 5' RACE reads. The sample includes around 590,000 distinct CDR3 sequences, 12% of them seen just once. The material was PBMCs, obtained on the day of the yellow fever booster vaccination. The receptors here all came from a man aged 30-40 years who received the YFV17D yellow fever vaccine. Each CDR3 is given with its conserved first and last residue.

j_call | v_call | cdr3_aa
TRBJ2-2 | TRBV28 | CASRREFTGELFF
TRBJ2-5 | TRBV4-3 | CASSQDSPGQTQYF
TRBJ2-7 | TRBV7-9 | CASSRDGAYEQYF
TRBJ2-7 | TRBV6-5 | CASSYSYNLPYEQYF
TRBJ2-3 | TRBV20-1 | CSAGTDLGDTQYF
TRBJ2-7 | TRBV12-3/TRBV12-4 | CTSSLWKWSSSSYEQYF
TRBJ2-3 | TRBV24-1 | CATAGTPSADTQYF
TRBJ1-5 | TRBV29-1 | CSVGQSSNQPQHF
TRBJ2-3 | TRBV20-1 | CSAIPLAGVVTDTQYF
TRBJ2-3 | TRBV29-1 | CSVVGRLTDTQYF
TRBJ2-2 | TRBV5-1 | CASSLVAGGAGELFF
TRBJ2-2 | TRBV15 | CAVRLANTGELFF
TRBJ2-5 | TRBV11-2 | CASSFHREETQYF
TRBJ1-4 | TRBV7-2 | CASSRVKGGGEKLFF
TRBJ2-3 | TRBV10-3 | CAISGPAGTDTQYF
TRBJ2-5 | TRBV12-3/TRBV12-4 | CASSPLDSGGLGETQYF
TRBJ2-1 | TRBV12-3/TRBV12-4 | CASGVAGAAHEQFF
TRBJ2-7 | TRBV7-2 | CASSSPGLSEQYF
TRBJ2-2 | TRBV5-5 | CASSLAFQPTGELFF
TRBJ2-7 | TRBV5-1 | CASSLDGLAPEQYF
TRBJ2-1 | TRBV29-1 | CSVLDPNEQFF
TRBJ2-5 | TRBV25-1 | CASSELGGGPQETQYF
TRBJ1-6 | TRBV4-3 | CASSQGDSLYNSPLHF
TRBJ1-5 | TRBV3-1 | CASSQAAGRQPQHF
TRBJ1-1 | TRBV7-2 | CASSLGVHMNTEAFF
TRBJ2-6 | TRBV4-3 | CASSQDNSGANVLTF
TRBJ1-5 | TRBV24-1 | CATSERGRGNQPQHF
TRBJ2-7 | TRBV4-3 | CASSQGGQVAGQYF
TRBJ2-5 | TRBV29-1 | CSVGSGTNQETQYF
TRBJ2-7 | TRBV12-2 | CASRLIPMPPYEQYF
TRBJ2-7 | TRBV11-1 | CASSGLGESYEQYF
TRBJ2-6 | TRBV5-1 | CASSSSQVGITPNVLTF
TRBJ2-1 | TRBV6-2/TRBV6-3 | CASSPITGTSRYNEQFF
TRBJ2-3 | TRBV7-9 | CASSQGSGDTQYF
TRBJ2-5 | TRBV29-1 | CSVAADWGETQYF
TRBJ2-4 | TRBV12-3/TRBV12-4 | CASSSPSQAKNIQYF
TRBJ2-7 | TRBV5-1 | CASSFGAYRVGGSYEQYF
TRBJ2-1 | TRBV15 | CATSRDRASGRGQFF
TRBJ2-1 | TRBV7-3 | CASSLIPGQGDNEQFF
TRBJ2-7 | TRBV6-1 | CASSLTRGPSSYEQYF
TRBJ1-2 | TRBV27 | CASSWGTEPRLGGYTF
TRBJ2-1 | TRBV12-3/TRBV12-4 | CASSLGRTNTYNEQFF
TRBJ2-7 | TRBV18 | CASSPSGTGLSEQYF
TRBJ2-3 | TRBV7-7 | CASSLGVDADTQYF
TRBJ2-7 | TRBV10-3 | CAISELNRTGALMWGEQYF